These 16 T cell receptor beta chains came from one sample sequenced in a study of shared clonotypes between healthy human individuals. Only in-frame clones appear in the TCRdb table, and some are missing; sequencing was by immunoSEQ multiplex PCR. The data contain more than 500,000 clones, about 96% of them singletons. Sequencing was performed on naive CD4+ T cells sorted from blood. Subset indicated: CD45RA+ positively selected. These receptors were obtained from a woman aged 25-40 years in good health.

The rearrangement joins TRBV10-3 to TRBJ1-5; no reliable D call. The CDR3 length is 12 residues. Germline lookup yields CDR1 ENHRY and CDR2 SYGVKD. V shed 3 bases and J shed 7 bases, with 7 bases lying between them. CDR3 region: CAISEGSQPQHF. The CDR3, as DNA: TGTGCCATCAGTGAAGGCAGCCAGCCCCAGCATTTT.

The chain joins TRBV11-1 to TRBJ2-5, with D possibly matching TRBD1 (6 bases). There are 14 residues in the CDR3. V lost 5 bases to trimming and J lost 4 bases, with 14 bases between them. The germline CDR1 and CDR2 sequences are SGHAT and FQDESV (reference sequence). CDR3 sequence (DNA): TGTGCCAGCAGCGAACAACAGGGTGTAGAGACCCAGTACTTC. Residues: CASSEQQGVETQYF. The entire variable domain, with the rest obtained from reference TRBV11-1 and TRBJ2-5, is as follows: EAEVAQSPRYKITEKSQAVAFWCDPISGHATLYWYRQILGQGPELLVQFQDESVVDDSQLPKDRFSAERLKGVDSTLKIQPAELGDSAMYLCASSEQQGVETQYFGPGTRLLVL.

This sequence joins TRBV11-2 and TRBJ2-7; D may be TRBD1 (6 bases). The germline V gene has CDR1 SGHAT and CDR2 FQNNGV. The CDR3 has 16 residues. V dropped 5 bases and J dropped 0 bases, with 17 bases sitting between them. CDR3 DNA: TGTGCCAGCAGCGTAGGGGGTAAAAGCGGCTCCTACGAGCAGTACTTC. Protein product: CASSVGGKSGSYEQYF.

CDR3: CASSLSRRRRDSYEQYF. CDR3 DNA sequence: TGTGCCAGCAGTTTATCTAGACGGAGGCGGGACTCCTACGAGCAGTACTTC. The chain is built from TRBV28 and TRBJ2-7, with a weak D call TRBD2 (6 bases). This CDR3 contains 17 residues. Trimming shortened V by 1 base and J by 0 bases, and 16 bases separated the two germline ends. CDR1 and CDR2 from the germline V gene are MDHEN and SYDVKM.

J is TRBJ1-1 and V is TRBV19; perhaps TRBD1 as D (5 bases). The V gene lost 3 bases and the J gene lost 1 base, with 9 bases spanning the gap. In germline, CDR1 is LNHDA, CDR2 SQIVND (reference sequence). The CDR3 runs 14 residues. In DNA, the CDR3 is TGTGCCAGTAGTATCGGGACGGCGAACACTGAAGCTTTCTTT. This gives the protein CASSIGTANTEAFF. Full variable domain (remainder filled in from reference TRBV19 and TRBJ1-1): DGGITQSPKYLFRKEGQNVTLSCEQNLNHDAMYWYRQDPGQGLRLIYYSQIVNDFQKGDIAEGYSVSREKKESFPLTVTSAQKNPTAFYLCASSIGTANTEAFFGQGTRLTVV.

As to this clone: Compared with germline, one end of the junction differs, possibly owing to a read error. This chain connects TRBV9 to TRBJ2-7, with D perhaps TRBD2 (5 bases). Germline V gene sequence: CDR1 SGDLS, CDR2 YYNGEE. The CDR3 has 11 residues. The CDR3 DNA is TGTGCCAGCAGCCTCCCGGCCGGCCGGGGCTTC. It translates to CASSLPAGRGF.

The V call is TRBV5-1, the J call TRBJ2-3; D is possibly TRBD2 (5 bases). This CDR3 has 17 residues. Trimming stripped 0 bases from V and 2 bases from J, with 16 bases between. Germline V gene data show CDR1 as SGHRS and CDR2 as YFSETQ. Here the CDR3 DNA reads TGCGCCAGCAGCTTGGAAGGGAGCCGCGGGTACACAGATACGCAGTATTTT. Translated, it gives CASSLEGSRGYTDTQYF.

The chain combines TRBV19 with TRBJ1-2; 9 nucleotides align to TRBD1. V trimming: 5 bases; J trimming: 2 bases; junction bases outside the gene matches: 9. Germline V lookup: CDR1 LNHDA, CDR2 SQIVND (reference sequence). The CDR3 is 16 amino acids. CDR3: CASSENHRGLNYGYTF. DNA for the CDR3: TGTGCCAGTAGTGAAAACCACAGGGGGCTGAACTATGGCTACACCTTC.

V and J are TRBV5-4 and TRBJ1-1, with D maybe TRBD1 (5 bases). From germline, CDR1 is SGHNT and CDR2 YYREEE (reference sequence). V lost 1 base to trimming and J lost 7 bases, with 14 bases between them. This CDR3 is built from 14 residues. The CDR3 loop is CASSLTGVRGEAFF. The CDR3 DNA reads as TGTGCCAGCAGCTTGACGGGGGTCCGGGGTGAAGCTTTCTTT.

This clone showed up just once. The chain uses TRBV7-8 and TRBJ1-5; no clear D gene. The CDR3 contains 18 residues. Germline V CDR1 and CDR2: SGHVS, FQNEAQ. V was shortened by 2 bases and J by 7 bases, with 24 bases between the two germline ends. The CDR3: CASSLSRVPSTDGQPQHF. CDR3 sequence (DNA): TGTGCCAGCAGCTTATCTCGGGTTCCGTCAACGGATGGCCAGCCCCAGCATTTT.

The V call is TRBV28, the J call TRBJ1-5, with TRBD1 matching 9 bases. Germline values: CDR1 MDHEN, CDR2 SYDVKM. The ends lost 8 bases at V and 2 bases at J; junction bases unmatched: 1. The CDR3 contains 13 residues. In nucleotides, the CDR3 is TGTGCCAGCCGGGACAGGGGCAATCAGCCCCAGCATTTT. Its protein product is CASRDRGNQPQHF. Complete variable domain (other parts from reference TRBV28 and TRBJ1-5): DVKVTQSSRYLVKRTGEKVFLECVQDMDHENMFWYRQDPGLGLRLIYFSYDVKMKEKGDIPEGYSVSREKKERFSLILESASTNQTSMYLCASRDRGNQPQHFGDGTRLSIL.

The rearrangement uses TRBV13 and TRBJ2-5, with 13 positions matching TRBD2. The DNA end favors TRBJ2-7, so the J call may be wrong. The CDR3 runs to 14 residues. Germline values: CDR1 PRHDT, CDR2 FYEKMQ (reference sequence). The CDR3 DNA reads as TGTGCCAGCAGCGGGGGACTAGCGGGAAACGAGCAGTACTTC. It codes for CASSGGLAGNEQYF.

The chain is built from TRBV9 and TRBJ2-1, with 10 bases fitting TRBD2. This CDR3 has 16 residues. After removal of 4 bases from V and 0 bases from J, the junction contained 4 bases not matched to a gene. Germline V lookup: CDR1 SGDLS, CDR2 YYNGEE. The CDR3 region has the DNA TGTGCCAGCAGCCAAGCGGGAGGGAGCTCCTACAATGAGCAGTTCTTC. Translation: CASSQAGGSSYNEQFF.

V gene TRBV6-5 combines with J gene TRBJ1-5; D uncertain. The CDR3 sequence is 14 residues long. Germline V gene data show CDR1 as MNHEY and CDR2 as SVGAGI. V lost 10 bases to trimming and J lost 4 bases, with 17 bases between them. The CDR3 nucleotides are TGTGCCACCAGCCCCCCCGGTAGAAATCAGCCCCAGCATTTT. Its protein is CATSPPGRNQPQHF.

This rearrangement joins TRBV7-9 to TRBJ2-7; 8 bases fit TRBD2. Trimming took 5 bases from V and 2 from J; bases not matched to a gene: 8. This CDR3 has 15 amino acids. The germline CDR1 and CDR2 sequences are SEHNR and FQNEAQ (reference sequence). CDR3 nucleotide sequence: TGTGCCAGCAGCCGGCTTAGCGGGATAGCCTACGAGCAGTACTTC. It is translated as CASSRLSGIAYEQYF.

This clone was recorded only once. The chain combines TRBV18 with TRBJ2-6; D unclear. Germline CDR1 is KGHSH and CDR2 is LQKENI. V lost 0 bases to trimming and J lost 0 bases, with 12 bases between them. CDR3 length: 18 residues. The CDR3 protein is CASSPPEAFSSGANVLTF. CDR3 nucleotides: TGTGCCAGCTCACCACCCGAAGCTTTTTCCTCTGGGGCCAACGTCCTGACTTTC.